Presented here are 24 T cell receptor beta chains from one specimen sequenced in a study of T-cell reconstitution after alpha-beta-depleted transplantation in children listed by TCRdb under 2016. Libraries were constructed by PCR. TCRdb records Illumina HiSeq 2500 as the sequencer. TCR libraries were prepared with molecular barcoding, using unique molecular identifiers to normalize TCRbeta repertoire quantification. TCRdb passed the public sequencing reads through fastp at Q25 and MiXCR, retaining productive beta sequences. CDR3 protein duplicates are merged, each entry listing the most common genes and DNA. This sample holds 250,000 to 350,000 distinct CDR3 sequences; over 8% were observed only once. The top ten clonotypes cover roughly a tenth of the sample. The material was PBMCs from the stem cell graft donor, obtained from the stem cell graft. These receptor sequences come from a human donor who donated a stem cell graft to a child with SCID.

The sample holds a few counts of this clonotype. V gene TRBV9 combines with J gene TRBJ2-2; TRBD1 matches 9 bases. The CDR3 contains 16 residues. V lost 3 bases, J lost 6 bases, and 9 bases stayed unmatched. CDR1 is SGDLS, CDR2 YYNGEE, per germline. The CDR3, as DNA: TGTGCCAGCAGCGCGGGGACAGGGATTATGGCCGGGGAGCTGTTTTTT. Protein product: CASSAGTGIMAGELFF.

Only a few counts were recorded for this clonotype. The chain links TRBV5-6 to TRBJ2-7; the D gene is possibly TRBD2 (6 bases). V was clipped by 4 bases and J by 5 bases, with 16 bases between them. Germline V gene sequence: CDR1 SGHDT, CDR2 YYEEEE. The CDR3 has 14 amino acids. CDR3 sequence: CASSRWGGGNEQYF. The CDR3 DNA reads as TGTGCCAGCAGCCGCTGGGGAGGCGGTAACGAGCAGTACTTC. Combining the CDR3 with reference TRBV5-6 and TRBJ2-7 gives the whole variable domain DAGVTQSPTHLIKTRGQQVTLRCSPKSGHDTVSWYQQALGQGPQFIFQYYEEEERQRGNFPDRFSGHQFPNYSSELNVNALLLGDSALYLCASSRWGGGNEQYFGPGTRLTVT.

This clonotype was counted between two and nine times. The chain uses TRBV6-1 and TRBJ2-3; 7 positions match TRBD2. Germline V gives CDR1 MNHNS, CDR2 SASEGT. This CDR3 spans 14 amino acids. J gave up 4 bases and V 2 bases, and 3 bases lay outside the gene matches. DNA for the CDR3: TGTGCCAGCAGTGAACTGGGGAGGGCAGATACGCAGTATTTT. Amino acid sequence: CASSELGRADTQYF.

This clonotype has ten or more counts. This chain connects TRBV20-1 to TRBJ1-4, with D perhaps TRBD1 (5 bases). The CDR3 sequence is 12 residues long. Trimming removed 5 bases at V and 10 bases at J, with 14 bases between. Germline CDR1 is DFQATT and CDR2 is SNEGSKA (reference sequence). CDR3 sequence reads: CSALLGVGKLFF. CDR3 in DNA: TGCAGTGCTCTACTGGGGGTTGGAAAACTGTTTTTT.

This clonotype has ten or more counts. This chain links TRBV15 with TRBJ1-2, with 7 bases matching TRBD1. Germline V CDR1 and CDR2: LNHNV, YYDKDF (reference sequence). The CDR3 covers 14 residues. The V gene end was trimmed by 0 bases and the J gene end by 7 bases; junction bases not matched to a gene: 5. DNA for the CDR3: TGTGCCACCAGCAGAGATCAACAGGGGTTTGGCTACACCTTC. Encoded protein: CATSRDQQGFGYTF. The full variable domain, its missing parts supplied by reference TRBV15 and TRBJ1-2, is DAMVIQNPRYQVTQFGKPVTLSCSQTLNHNVMYWYQQKSSQAPKLLFHYYDKDFNNEADTPDNFQSRRPNTSFCFLDIRSPGLGDTAMYLCATSRDQQGFGYTFGSGTRLTVV.

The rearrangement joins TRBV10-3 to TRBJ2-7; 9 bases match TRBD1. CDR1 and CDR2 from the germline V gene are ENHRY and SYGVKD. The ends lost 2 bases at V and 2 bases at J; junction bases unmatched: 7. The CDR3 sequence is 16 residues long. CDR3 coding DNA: TGTGCCATCAGTGAGCTGGGACAGGGTGGGACCTACGAGCAGTACTTC. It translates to CAISELGQGGTYEQYF.

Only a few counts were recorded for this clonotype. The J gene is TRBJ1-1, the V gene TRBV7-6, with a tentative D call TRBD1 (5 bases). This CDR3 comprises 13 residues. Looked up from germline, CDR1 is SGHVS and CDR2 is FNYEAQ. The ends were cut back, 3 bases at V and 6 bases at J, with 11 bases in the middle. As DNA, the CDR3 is TGTGCCAGCAGCTTGGCAGGGAGCCCTGAAGCTTTCTTT. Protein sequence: CASSLAGSPEAFF.

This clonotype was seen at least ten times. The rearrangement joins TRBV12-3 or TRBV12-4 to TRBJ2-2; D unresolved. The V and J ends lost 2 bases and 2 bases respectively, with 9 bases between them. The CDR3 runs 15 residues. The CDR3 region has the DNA TGTGCCAGCAGTTTAAGTGGCACAAACACCGGGGAGCTGTTTTTT. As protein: CASSLSGTNTGELFF.

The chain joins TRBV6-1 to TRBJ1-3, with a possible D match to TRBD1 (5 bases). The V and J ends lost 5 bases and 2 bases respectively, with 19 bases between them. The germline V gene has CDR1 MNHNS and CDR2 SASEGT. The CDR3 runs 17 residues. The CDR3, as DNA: TGTGCCAGCAGTCCGATAACAGGCGCAGTTGCTGGAAACACCATATATTTT. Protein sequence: CASSPITGAVAGNTIYF.

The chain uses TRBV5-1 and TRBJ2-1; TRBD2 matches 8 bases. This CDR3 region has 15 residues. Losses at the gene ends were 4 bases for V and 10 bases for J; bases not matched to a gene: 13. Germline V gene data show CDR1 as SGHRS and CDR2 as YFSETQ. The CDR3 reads CASSHSGGGTEEQFF. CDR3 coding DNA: TGCGCCAGCAGCCACAGCGGGGGTGGTACAGAGGAGCAGTTCTTC.

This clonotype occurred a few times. CDR3 nucleotides: TGCGCCAGCAGCCGTCGGGGGCCTAGTGAAGCTTTCTTT. As protein: CASSRRGPSEAFF. The chain recombines TRBV5-1 with TRBJ1-1, with D possibly TRBD1 on 6 matching bases. Germline CDR1 reads SGHRS; CDR2 reads YFSETQ. The CDR3 has 13 amino acids. Trimming took off 4 bases at V and 7 bases at J, with 14 bases between the two ends.

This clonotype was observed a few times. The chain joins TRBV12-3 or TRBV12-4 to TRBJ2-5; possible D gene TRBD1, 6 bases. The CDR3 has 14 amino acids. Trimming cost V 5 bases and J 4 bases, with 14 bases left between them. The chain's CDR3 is CASSKGTGRETQYF. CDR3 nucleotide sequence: TGTGCCAGCAGTAAGGGTACAGGGAGAGAGACCCAGTACTTC.

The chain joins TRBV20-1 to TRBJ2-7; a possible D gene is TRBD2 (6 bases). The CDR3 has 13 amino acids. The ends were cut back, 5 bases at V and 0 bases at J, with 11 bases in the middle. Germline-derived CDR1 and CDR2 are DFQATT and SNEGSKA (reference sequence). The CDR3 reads CSAPRGNSYEQYF. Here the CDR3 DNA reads TGCAGTGCTCCTCGGGGGAACTCCTACGAGCAGTACTTC.

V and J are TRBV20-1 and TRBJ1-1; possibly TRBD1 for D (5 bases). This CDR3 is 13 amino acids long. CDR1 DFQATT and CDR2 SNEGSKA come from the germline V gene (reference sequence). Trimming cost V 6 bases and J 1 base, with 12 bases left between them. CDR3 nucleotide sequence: TGCAGTGCCCCCGGACAACAGAACACTGAAGCTTTCTTT. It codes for CSAPGQQNTEAFF.

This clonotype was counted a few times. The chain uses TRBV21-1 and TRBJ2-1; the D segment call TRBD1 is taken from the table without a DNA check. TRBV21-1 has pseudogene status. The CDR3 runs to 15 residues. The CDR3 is CASSKDGDPHNEQFF. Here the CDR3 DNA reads TGTGCCAGCAGCAAAGATGGGGACCCCCACAATGAGCAGTTCTTC.

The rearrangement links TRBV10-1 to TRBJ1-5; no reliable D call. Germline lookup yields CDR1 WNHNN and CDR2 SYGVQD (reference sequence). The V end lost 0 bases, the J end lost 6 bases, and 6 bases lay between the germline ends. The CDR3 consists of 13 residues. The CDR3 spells CASSESWGQPQHF. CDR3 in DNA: TGCGCCAGCAGTGAGTCGTGGGGTCAGCCCCAGCATTTT.

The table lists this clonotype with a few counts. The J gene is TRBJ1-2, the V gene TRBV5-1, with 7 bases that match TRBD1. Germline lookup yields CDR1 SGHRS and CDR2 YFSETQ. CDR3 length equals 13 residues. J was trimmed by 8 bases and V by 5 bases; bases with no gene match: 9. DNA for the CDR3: TGCGCCAGCAGTTCCGGGACAGAGGGCGGCTACACCTTC. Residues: CASSSGTEGGYTF. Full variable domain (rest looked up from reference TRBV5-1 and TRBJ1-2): KAGVTQTPRYLIKTRGQQVTLSCSPISGHRSVSWYQQTPGQGLQFLFEYFSETQRNKGNFPGRFSGRQFSNSRSEMNVSTLELGDSALYLCASSSGTEGGYTFGSGTRLTVV.

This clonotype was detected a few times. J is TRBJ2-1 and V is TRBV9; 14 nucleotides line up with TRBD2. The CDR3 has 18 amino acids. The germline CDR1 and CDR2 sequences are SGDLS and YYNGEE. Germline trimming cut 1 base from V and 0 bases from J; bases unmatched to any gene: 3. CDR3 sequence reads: CASSVSGLAGGSYNEQFF. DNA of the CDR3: TGTGCCAGCAGCGTATCCGGACTAGCGGGGGGCTCCTACAATGAGCAGTTCTTC.

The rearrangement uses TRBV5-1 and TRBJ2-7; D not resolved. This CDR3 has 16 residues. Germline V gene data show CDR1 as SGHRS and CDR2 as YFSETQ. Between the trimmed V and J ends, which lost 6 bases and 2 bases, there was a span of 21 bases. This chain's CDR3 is CASTRFVSPLPYEQYF. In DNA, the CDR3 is TGCGCCAGCACTCGGTTCGTCTCACCGCTACCCTACGAGCAGTACTTC.

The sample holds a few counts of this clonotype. This CDR3 is CASSPTRNGELFF. Here the CDR3 DNA reads TGTGCCAGCAGTCCGACGAGAAACGGGGAGCTGTTTTTT. The chain recombines TRBV27 with TRBJ2-2, with D unresolved. Germline-derived CDR1 and CDR2 are MNHEY and SMNVEV (reference sequence). The ends were cut back, 5 bases at V and 7 bases at J, with 11 bases in the middle. This CDR3 has 13 residues.

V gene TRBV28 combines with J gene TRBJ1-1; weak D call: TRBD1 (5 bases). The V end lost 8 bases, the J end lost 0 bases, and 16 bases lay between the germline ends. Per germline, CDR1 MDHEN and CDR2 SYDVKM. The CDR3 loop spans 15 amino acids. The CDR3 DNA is TGTGCCAGCGGGGCAGCGGGAACCATGAACACTGAAGCTTTCTTT. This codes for CASGAAGTMNTEAFF.

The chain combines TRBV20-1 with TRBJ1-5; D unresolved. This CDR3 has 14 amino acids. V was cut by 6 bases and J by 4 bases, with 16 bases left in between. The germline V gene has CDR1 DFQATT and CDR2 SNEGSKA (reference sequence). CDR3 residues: CSAYVGLLNQPQHF. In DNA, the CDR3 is TGCAGTGCCTATGTGGGTCTGTTGAATCAGCCCCAGCATTTT.

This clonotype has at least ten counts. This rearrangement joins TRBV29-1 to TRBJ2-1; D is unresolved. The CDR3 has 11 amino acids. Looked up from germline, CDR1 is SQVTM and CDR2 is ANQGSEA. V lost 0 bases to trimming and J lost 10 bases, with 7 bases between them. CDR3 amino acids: CSVEDVGEQFF. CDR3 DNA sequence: TGCAGCGTTGAAGATGTCGGGGAGCAGTTCTTC.

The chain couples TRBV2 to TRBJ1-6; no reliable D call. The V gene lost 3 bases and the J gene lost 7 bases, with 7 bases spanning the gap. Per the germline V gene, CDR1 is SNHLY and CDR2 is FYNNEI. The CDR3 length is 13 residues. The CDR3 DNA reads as TGTGCCAGCAGTGAGGGCAGCAATTCACCCCTCCACTTT. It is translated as CASSEGSNSPLHF.